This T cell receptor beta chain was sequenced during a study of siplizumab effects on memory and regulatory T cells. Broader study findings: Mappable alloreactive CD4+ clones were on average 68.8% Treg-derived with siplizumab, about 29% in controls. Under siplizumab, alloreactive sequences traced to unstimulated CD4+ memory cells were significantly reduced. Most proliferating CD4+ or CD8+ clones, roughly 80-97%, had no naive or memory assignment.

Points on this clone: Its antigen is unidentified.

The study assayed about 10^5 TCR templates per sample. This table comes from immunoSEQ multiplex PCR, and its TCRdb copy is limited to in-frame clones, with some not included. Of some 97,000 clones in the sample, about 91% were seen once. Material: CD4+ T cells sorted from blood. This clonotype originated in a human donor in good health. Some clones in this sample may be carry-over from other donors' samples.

CDR3 bases: TGTGCCAGTAGTATAGGAGGGAGTAACGGAGGGGCCAACGTCCTGACTTTC. This translates into CASSIGGSNGGANVLTF. The chain combines TRBV19 with TRBJ2-6; weak D call: TRBD2 (5 bases). V dropped 1 base and J dropped 4 bases, with 14 bases sitting between them. CDR1 and CDR2 from the germline V gene are LNHDA and SQIVND (reference sequence). This CDR3 comprises 17 residues.